This TCR beta chain was obtained from a study of cytomegalovirus exposure and HLA in healthy donors. Study at large: A subsequent analysis stated that the 100 to 150 validation repertoires were run on the same platform as the approximately 660 first-cohort repertoires. Overall study results and limits: According to the study, 160 or so TCR beta chains were cytomegalovirus-associated.

The table came from immunoSEQ multiplex PCR; TCRdb's copy has only in-frame clones and leaves some out. The sample lists 350,000 or so clones, roughly 85% occurring once. Points on this clone: What it recognizes is unknown.

Source material: PBMCs. The clonotype comes from a woman between 18 and 30 years old in good health and CMV-seronegative.

CDR3 nucleotides: TGTGCCAGCAGCTGGGGACTCGCCTACGAGCAGTACTTC. Translation: CASSWGLAYEQYF. This chain links TRBV11-2 with TRBJ2-7, with a possible D match to TRBD2 (6 bases). The CDR3 totals 13 residues. Trimming removed 4 bases at V and 2 bases at J, with 9 bases between. Germline V CDR1 and CDR2: SGHAT, FQNNGV.